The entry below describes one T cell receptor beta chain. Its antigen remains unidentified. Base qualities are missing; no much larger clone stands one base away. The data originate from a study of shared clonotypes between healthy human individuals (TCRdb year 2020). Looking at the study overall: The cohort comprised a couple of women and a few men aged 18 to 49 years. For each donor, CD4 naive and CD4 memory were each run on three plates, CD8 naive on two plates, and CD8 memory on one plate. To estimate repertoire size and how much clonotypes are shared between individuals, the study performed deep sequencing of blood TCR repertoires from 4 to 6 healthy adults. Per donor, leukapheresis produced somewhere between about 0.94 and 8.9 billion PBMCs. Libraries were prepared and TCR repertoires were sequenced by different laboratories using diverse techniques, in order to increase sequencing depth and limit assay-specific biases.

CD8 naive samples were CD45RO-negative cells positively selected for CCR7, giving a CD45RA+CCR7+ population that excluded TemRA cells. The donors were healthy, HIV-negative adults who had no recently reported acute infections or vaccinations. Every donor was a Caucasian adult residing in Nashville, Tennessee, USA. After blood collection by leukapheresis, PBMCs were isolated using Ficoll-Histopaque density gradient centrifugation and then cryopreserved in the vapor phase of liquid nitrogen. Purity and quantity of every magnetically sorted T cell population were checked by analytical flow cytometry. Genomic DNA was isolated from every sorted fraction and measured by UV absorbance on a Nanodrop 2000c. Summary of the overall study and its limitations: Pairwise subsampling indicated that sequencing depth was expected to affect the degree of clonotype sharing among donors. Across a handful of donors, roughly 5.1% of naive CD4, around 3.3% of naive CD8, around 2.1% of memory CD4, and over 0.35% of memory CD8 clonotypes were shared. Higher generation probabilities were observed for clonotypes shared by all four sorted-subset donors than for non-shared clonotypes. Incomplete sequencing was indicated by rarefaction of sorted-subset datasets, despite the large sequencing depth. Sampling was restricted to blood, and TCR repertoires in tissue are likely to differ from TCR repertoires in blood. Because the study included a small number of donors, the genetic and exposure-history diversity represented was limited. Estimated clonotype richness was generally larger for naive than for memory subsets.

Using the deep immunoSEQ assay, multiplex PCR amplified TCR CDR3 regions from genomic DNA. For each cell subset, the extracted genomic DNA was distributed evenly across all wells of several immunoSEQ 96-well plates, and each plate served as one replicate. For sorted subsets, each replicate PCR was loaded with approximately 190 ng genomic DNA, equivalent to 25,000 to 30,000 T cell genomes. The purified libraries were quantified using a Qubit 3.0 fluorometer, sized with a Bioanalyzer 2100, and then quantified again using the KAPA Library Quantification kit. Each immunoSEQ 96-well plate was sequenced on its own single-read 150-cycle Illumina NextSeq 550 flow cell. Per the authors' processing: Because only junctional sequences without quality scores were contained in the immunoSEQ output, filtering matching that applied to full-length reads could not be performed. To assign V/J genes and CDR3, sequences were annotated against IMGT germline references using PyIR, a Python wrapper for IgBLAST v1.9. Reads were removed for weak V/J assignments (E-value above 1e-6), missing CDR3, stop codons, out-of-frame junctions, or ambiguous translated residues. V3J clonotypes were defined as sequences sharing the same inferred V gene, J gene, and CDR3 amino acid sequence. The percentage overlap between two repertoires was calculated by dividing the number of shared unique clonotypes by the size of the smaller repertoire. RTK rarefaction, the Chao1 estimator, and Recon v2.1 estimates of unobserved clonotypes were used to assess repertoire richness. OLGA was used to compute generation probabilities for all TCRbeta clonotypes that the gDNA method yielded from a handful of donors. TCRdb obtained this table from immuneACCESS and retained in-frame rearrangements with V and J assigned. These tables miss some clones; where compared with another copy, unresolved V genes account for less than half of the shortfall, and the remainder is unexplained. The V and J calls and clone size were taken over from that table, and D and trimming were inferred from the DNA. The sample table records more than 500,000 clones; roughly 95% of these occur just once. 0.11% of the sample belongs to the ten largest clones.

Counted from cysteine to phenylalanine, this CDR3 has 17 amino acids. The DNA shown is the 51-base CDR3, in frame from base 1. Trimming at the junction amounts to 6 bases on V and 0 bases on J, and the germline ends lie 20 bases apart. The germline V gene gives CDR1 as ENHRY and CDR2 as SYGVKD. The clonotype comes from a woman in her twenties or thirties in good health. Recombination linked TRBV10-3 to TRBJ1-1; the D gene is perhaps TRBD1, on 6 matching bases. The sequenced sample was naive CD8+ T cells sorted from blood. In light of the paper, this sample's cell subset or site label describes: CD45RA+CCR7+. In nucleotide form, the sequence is TGTGCCATCAGGCATGGACAGAGGCCAAACATGAACACTGAAGCTTTCTTT. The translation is CAIRHGQRPNMNTEAFF.